The 15 T cell receptor beta chains below were found in one sample sequenced in a study of blood T cell repertoires in COVID-19. Clones were sequenced by immunoSEQ multiplex PCR, and TCRdb holds only the in-frame ones, with some missing. The sample has 75,000 to 95,000 clones, 75% to 90% seen once; the top ten hold 25% to 30%. The material sequenced was peripheral blood. The receptor set was obtained from a human donor in a cohort sampled during active COVID-19.

The V call is TRBV19, the J call TRBJ2-7; possibly TRBD1 for D (6 bases). This CDR3 is 13 amino acids long. In germline, CDR1 is LNHDA, CDR2 SQIVND (reference sequence). The V and J ends lost 5 bases and 3 bases respectively, with 11 bases between them. Here the CDR3 reads CASSPGHLYEQYF. The CDR3 DNA is TGTGCCAGTAGTCCGGGACACCTCTACGAGCAGTACTTC.

This sequence joins TRBV5-1 and TRBJ2-5; 7 positions agree with TRBD1. V lost 1 base to trimming and J lost 0 bases; unmatched junction nucleotides: 3. CDR1 and CDR2 (germline): SGHRS, YFSETQ. The CDR3 runs 15 residues. CDR3 loop: CASSLYGTDQETQYF. In DNA, the CDR3 is TGCGCCAGCAGCTTGTACGGGACAGACCAAGAGACCCAGTACTTC.

The chain recombines TRBV29-1 with TRBJ1-1; no reliable D call. The ends were cut back, 7 bases at V and 0 bases at J, with 12 bases in the middle. The CDR3 has 13 amino acids. CDR1 and CDR2 (germline): SQVTM, ANQGSEA. The CDR3 protein is CSAGLHMNTEAFF. The CDR3 nucleotides are TGCAGCGCAGGACTGCACATGAACACTGAAGCTTTCTTT.

J is TRBJ1-5 and V is TRBV7-9, with D maybe TRBD1 (6 bases). The length of the CDR3 is 14 residues. Germline CDR1 SEHNR, CDR2 FQNEAQ (reference sequence). The V gene lost 3 bases and the J gene lost 4 bases, with 10 bases spanning the gap. CDR3 nucleotides: TGTGCCAGCAGCTTGGGGGCCTTGAATCAGCCCCAGCATTTT. It yields the protein CASSLGALNQPQHF.

V and J are TRBV11-2 and TRBJ2-3; D is possibly TRBD2 (6 bases). With 6 bases removed from V and 4 bases from J, the gap between germline ends came to 23 bases. CDR3 size: 17 residues. Germline loops: CDR1 SGHAT, CDR2 FQNNGV. CDR3 sequence (DNA): TGTGCCAGCAGTCATTTTTCCAGTTTAGGAGGGGCAGATACGCAGTATTTT. It encodes CASSHFSSLGGADTQYF.

V is TRBV3-1 (or the pseudogene TRBV3-2) and J is TRBJ1-1; D unresolved. CDR1 and CDR2 from the germline V gene are LGHDT and YNNKEL (reference sequence). V gave up 1 base and J gave up 10 bases, with 25 bases separating them. The CDR3 consists of 17 residues. The CDR3 reads CASSQVPPGRPARAAFF. The CDR3 region has the DNA TGTGCCAGCAGCCAAGTACCTCCCGGCAGGCCCGCCCGAGCAGCTTTCTTT.

This chain uses TRBV5-4 with TRBJ2-2; 10 bases align to TRBD2. Germline lookup yields CDR1 SGHNT and CDR2 YYREEE (reference sequence). The CDR3 loop spans 17 amino acids. J lost 1 base, V lost 4 bases, and 7 bases had no gene match. Written as DNA, the CDR3 is TGTGCCAGCAGCCCAACAACTAGCGGGGTGAACACCGGGGAGCTGTTTTTT. Translated: CASSPTTSGVNTGELFF.

V gene TRBV4-2 combines with J gene TRBJ2-7, with 10 bases aligning to TRBD2. CDR1 is LGHNA and CDR2 is YNFKEQ in the germline V gene. The CDR3 totals 17 residues. The V and J ends lost 1 base and 3 bases, in that order; junction bases with no gene match: 9. CDR3 sequence: CASSQGPAGGSFYEQYF. The CDR3 DNA follows: TGTGCCAGCAGCCAAGGGCCAGCGGGGGGGTCATTCTACGAGCAGTACTTC.

The chain is built from TRBV3-1 (or the pseudogene TRBV3-2) and TRBJ2-3; 7 bases match TRBD2. With V trimmed by 4 bases and J by 0 bases, 10 bases remained unmatched. The CDR3 consists of 17 residues. CDR1 LGHDT and CDR2 YNNKEL come from the germline V gene (reference sequence). In nucleotides, the CDR3 is TGTGCCAGCAGCCCCAGAGGAGCGGGGTCTAGCACAGATACGCAGTATTTT. Amino acids: CASSPRGAGSSTDTQYF.

This clone appeared once. The chain uses TRBV29-1 and TRBJ2-5; D is unresolved. Germline V gene data show CDR1 as SQVTM and CDR2 as ANQGSEA. V was pared by 4 bases and J by 3 bases, with 3 bases between. The CDR3 has 10 amino acids. The CDR3 nucleotides are TGCAGCGTTGGAGAAGAGACCCAGTACTTC. Translation: CSVGEETQYF. Filled out from reference TRBV29-1 and TRBJ2-5, the complete variable domain reads SAVISQKPSRDICQRGTSLTIQCQVDSQVTMMFWYRQQPGQSLTLIATANQGSEATYESGFVIDKFPISRPNLTFSTLTVSNMSPEDSSIYLCSVGEETQYFGPGTRLLVL.

The chain is built from TRBV16 and TRBJ2-7; 7 bases fit TRBD2. CDR1 KGHSY and CDR2 FQNENV come from the germline V gene. The CDR3 is 14 amino acids. V was pared by 4 bases and J by 4 bases, with 7 bases of the junction left unmatched. The CDR3 region is CASSRSLGGYEQYF. CDR3 coding DNA: TGTGCCAGCAGCCGTTCCCTGGGGGGGTACGAGCAGTACTTC.

V gene TRBV25-1 combines with J gene TRBJ1-3; the match to TRBD1 covers 7 bases. V shed 2 bases and J 7 bases; nucleotides not matched to a gene: 11. Germline CDR1 and CDR2: MGHDK and SYGVNS. The CDR3 spans 16 residues. The CDR3 is CASSEPPSTGRNTIYF. CDR3 sequence (DNA): TGTGCCAGCAGTGAACCGCCGTCGACAGGGAGGAACACCATATATTTT.

V usage is TRBV5-6 and J usage is TRBJ2-7; 8 positions agree with TRBD1. Looked up from germline, CDR1 is SGHDT and CDR2 is YYEEEE. The CDR3 sequence is 15 residues long. J was trimmed by 4 bases and V by 4 bases; bases with no gene match: 10. CDR3 loop: CASSLPGQARYEQYF. CDR3 bases: TGTGCCAGCAGCCTACCGGGACAGGCCAGATACGAGCAGTACTTC.

The V and J genes are TRBV5-1 and TRBJ2-7; TRBD1 matches at 8 bases. CDR3 length equals 15 residues. Germline values: CDR1 SGHRS, CDR2 YFSETQ. J was trimmed by 2 bases and V by 5 bases; bases with no gene match: 9. CDR3 amino acids: CASSLSRTGTYEQYF. The CDR3 DNA reads as TGCGCCAGCAGTTTATCCCGGACAGGGACCTACGAGCAGTACTTC.

The chain joins TRBV24-1 to TRBJ2-3, with 11 bases aligning to TRBD1. CDR1 KGHDR and CDR2 SFDVKD come from the germline V gene. V trimming: 5 bases; J trimming: 5 bases; junction bases outside the gene matches: 5. CDR3 length: 15 amino acids. CDR3 in amino acids: CATSGGQGARDTQYF. The CDR3 DNA is TGTGCCACCAGTGGTGGACAGGGGGCCCGAGATACGCAGTATTTT.